This T cell receptor (beta chain) was sequenced for a study of blood T cell repertoires in COVID-19. Study details: COVID-19 samples, acute and convalescent, were from the United States, Italy and Spain.

In its sample, this clone was seen many times. The authors' processing: Scientists estimated how many nucleated cells there were by amplifying reference gene primers. Sequenced by immunoSEQ multiplex PCR; TCRdb stores in-frame clones only, minus some. From that table come the V and J calls and clone size; the DNA was used to work out D and trimming. The repertoire holds roughly 250,000 clones, approximately 85% seen once, with about 0.9% in the top ten. There are 15 residues in the CDR3. Germline CDR1 is SGHAT and CDR2 is FQDESV (reference sequence). Losses at the gene ends were 1 base for V and 3 bases for J; bases not matched to a gene: 1.

Sequencing was done on a sample of peripheral blood. V gene TRBV11-1 combines with J gene TRBJ2-2, with 8 bases fitting TRBD1. This receptor was taken from a human donor with COVID-19, enrolled during active disease. The donor label of this sample is uncertain. CDR3 nucleotides: TGTGCCAGCAGCTTAGGCAGGGGGCACACCGGGGAGCTGTTTTTT. This encodes CASSLGRGHTGELFF.